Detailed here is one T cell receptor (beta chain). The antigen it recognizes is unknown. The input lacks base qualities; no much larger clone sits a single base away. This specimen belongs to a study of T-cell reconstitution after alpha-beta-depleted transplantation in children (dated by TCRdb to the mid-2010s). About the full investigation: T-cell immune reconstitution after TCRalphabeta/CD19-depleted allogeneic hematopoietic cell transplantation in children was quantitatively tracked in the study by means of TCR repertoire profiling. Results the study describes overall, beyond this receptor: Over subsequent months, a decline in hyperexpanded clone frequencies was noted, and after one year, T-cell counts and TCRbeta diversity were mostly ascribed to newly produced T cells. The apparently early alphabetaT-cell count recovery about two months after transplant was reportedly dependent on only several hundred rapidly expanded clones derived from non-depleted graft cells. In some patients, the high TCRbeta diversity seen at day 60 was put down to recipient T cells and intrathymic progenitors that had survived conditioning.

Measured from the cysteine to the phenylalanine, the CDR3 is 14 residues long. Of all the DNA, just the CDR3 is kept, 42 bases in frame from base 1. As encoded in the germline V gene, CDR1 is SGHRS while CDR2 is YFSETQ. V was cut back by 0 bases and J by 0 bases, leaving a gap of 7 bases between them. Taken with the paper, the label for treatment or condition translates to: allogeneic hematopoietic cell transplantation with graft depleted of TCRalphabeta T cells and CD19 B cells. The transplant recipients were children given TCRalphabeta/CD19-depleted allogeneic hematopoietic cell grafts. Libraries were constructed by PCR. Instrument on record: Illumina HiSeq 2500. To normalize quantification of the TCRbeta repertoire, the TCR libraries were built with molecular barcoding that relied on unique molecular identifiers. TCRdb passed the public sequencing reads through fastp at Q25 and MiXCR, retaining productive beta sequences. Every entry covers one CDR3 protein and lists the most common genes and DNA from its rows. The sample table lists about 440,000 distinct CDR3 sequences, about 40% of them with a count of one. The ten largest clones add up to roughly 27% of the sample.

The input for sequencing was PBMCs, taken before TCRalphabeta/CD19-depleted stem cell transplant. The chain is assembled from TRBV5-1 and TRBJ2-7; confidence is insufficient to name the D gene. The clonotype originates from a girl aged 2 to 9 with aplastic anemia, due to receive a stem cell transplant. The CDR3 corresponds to CASSLERSSYEQYF. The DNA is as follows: TGCGCCAGCAGCTTGGAACGGAGCTCCTACGAGCAGTACTTC.